This T cell receptor (beta chain) was captured in a study of shared clonotypes between healthy human individuals. General observations from the study: Generally, estimated richness proved larger in naive subsets than it did in memory subsets. Among non-shared clonotypes, generation probabilities were lower than among those shared by all four donors.

With regard to this clone: Its specificity is unknown.

TCRdb's table, derived via immunoSEQ multiplex PCR, lists solely in-frame clones and lacks some. The data contain 2 million to 2.5 million clones, approximately 94% of them singletons. CD4+ cells underwent separation, giving CD45RA+ naive and CD45RA-negative memory subsets. CDR3 length equals 14 residues. Trimming stripped 2 bases from V and 4 bases from J, with 12 bases between. In germline, CDR1 is SGHRS, CDR2 YFSETQ. This chain links TRBV5-1 with TRBJ1-2; perhaps TRBD1 as D (5 bases). Sequenced input: naive CD4+ T cells sorted from blood. Specified subset: CD45RA+ positively selected. The receptor was derived from a man aged 18 to 35 in good health. CDR3 loop: CASSFGGGSYGYTF. DNA of the CDR3: TGCGCCAGCAGCTTTGGGGGAGGGAGCTATGGCTACACCTTC.